Listed here are 19 T cell receptor beta chains from one sample, sequenced in a study of regulatory T cells in long-lasting Graves disease (dated by TCRdb to about 2021). Read against the paper, the sample's time point label means: persistent/refractory GD, antithyroid drugs over 5 years with positive TRAb. RNA was extracted from PBMCs in TRIzol for both TCR sequencing and RNA sequencing. Library preparation was by multiplex PCR. Sequencer: Illumina HiSeq 4000. TCR beta libraries were built with iRepertoire HTBI primers and Arm-PCR amplification of CDR3 regions. TCRdb reprocessed the public reads (quality trimming at Q25 with fastp, clone calling with MiXCR) and kept in-frame beta chains. Each CDR3 protein appears once, grouped with its most common genes and DNA. The sample includes fewer than 600,000 distinct CDR3 sequences, with approximately 22% observed a single time. Approximately 14% of the sample lies in the top ten.

Here the sequenced sample was peripheral blood mononuclear cells (PBMCs), taken when the disease was refractory, from a patient treated with antithyroid drugs. These receptors originate from a female donor with Graves disease.

This clonotype has a count of ten or more. This sequence joins TRBV29-1 and TRBJ1-2; TRBD1 agrees at 7 bases. Trimming at V came to 7 bases and at J to 2 bases, leaving 4 bases not matched to a gene. In germline, CDR1 is SQVTM, CDR2 ANQGSEA. The CDR3 has 12 residues. The CDR3 reads CSAPTGNYGYTF. Here the CDR3 DNA reads TGCAGCGCCCCGACAGGGAACTATGGCTACACCTTC.

This clonotype was detected many times. The rearrangement links TRBV12-3 or TRBV12-4 to TRBJ1-1; 7 bases align to TRBD1. The CDR3 is 15 residues long. J gave up 1 base and V 5 bases, and 7 bases lay outside the gene matches. The DNA for the CDR3 is TGTGCCAGCAGTCGACAGGGAGGGGCGAACACTGAAGCTTTCTTT. This gives the protein CASSRQGGANTEAFF.

This clonotype was found many times. This sequence joins TRBV12-3 or TRBV12-4 and TRBJ1-2; tentatively, D is TRBD1 (6 bases). The ends were cut back, 6 bases at V and 10 bases at J, with 21 bases in the middle. The CDR3 is made up of 14 amino acids. This CDR3 reads CASSPWTGGLSYTF. DNA for the CDR3: TGTGCCAGCAGCCCGTGGACCGGGGGCCTGTCCTACACCTTC.

This clonotype turned up a few times. The chain recombines TRBV25-1 with TRBJ1-4; D possibly corresponds to TRBD1 (6 bases). Germline V gives CDR1 MGHDK, CDR2 SYGVNS. This CDR3 region has 14 residues. With 3 bases removed from V and 6 bases from J, the gap between germline ends came to 11 bases. DNA of the CDR3: TGTGCCAGCAGTGATTACAGGGCTGATGAAAAACTGTTTTTT. It is translated as CASSDYRADEKLFF. Based on the CDR3 plus reference TRBV25-1 and TRBJ1-4, the full variable domain is EADIYQTPRYLVIGTGKKITLECSQTMGHDKMYWYQQDPGMELHLIHYSYGVNSTEKGDLSSESTVSRIRTEHFPLTLESARPSHTSQYLCASSDYRADEKLFFGSGTQLSVL.

This clonotype was recorded at least ten times. CDR3 DNA: TGTGCCAGCAGCTGGGCGGGGGGGAGCTCCTACGAGCAGTACTTC. Its protein is CASSWAGGSSYEQYF. V and J are TRBV7-2 and TRBJ2-7, with 9 bases lining up with TRBD2. V was pared by 4 bases and J by 0 bases, with 4 bases of the junction left unmatched. The CDR3 extends over 15 amino acids. Germline assignment: CDR1 SGHTA and CDR2 FQGNSA. The entire variable domain, with the rest obtained from reference TRBV7-2 and TRBJ2-7, is as follows: GAGVSQSPSNKVTEKGKDVELRCDPISGHTALYWYRQSLGQGLEFLIYFQGNSAPDKSGLPSDRFSAERTGGSVSTLTIQRTQQEDSAVYLCASSWAGGSSYEQYFGPGTRLTVT.

In this sample, this clonotype turned up many times. The chain uses TRBV2 and TRBJ2-2, with TRBD2 identical over 11 bases. CDR1 is SNHLY and CDR2 is FYNNEI in the germline V gene. Losses at the gene ends were 6 bases for V and 6 bases for J; bases not matched to a gene: 6. This CDR3 contains 15 residues. CDR3 amino acids: CASRILAGVAGELFF. The CDR3 nucleotides read TGTGCCAGCAGGATACTAGCGGGAGTGGCCGGGGAGCTGTTTTTT.

This clonotype showed up just a few times. V usage is TRBV11-3 and J usage is TRBJ1-1, with D unresolved. V lost 5 bases and J 1 base, leaving 14 bases between the germline ends. This CDR3 has 15 amino acids. Per the germline V gene, CDR1 is SGHNT and CDR2 is YENEEA. The CDR3 bases are TGTGCCAGCAGCCTTTCAACAGTCGGGAACACTGAAGCTTTCTTT. Protein sequence: CASSLSTVGNTEAFF. Full variable domain (outside the CDR3, taken from reference TRBV11-3 and TRBJ1-1): EAGVVQSPRYKIIEKKQPVAFWCNPISGHNTLYWYLQNLGQGPELLIRYENEEAVDDSQLPKDRFSAERLKGVDSTLKIQPAELGDSAVYLCASSLSTVGNTEAFFGQGTRLTVV.

This clonotype has more than one count but fewer than ten. V gene TRBV12-5 combines with J gene TRBJ2-1, with TRBD1 as a possible D gene (6 bases). Per the germline V gene, CDR1 is LGHNT and CDR2 is FRNRAP. Trimming took off 6 bases at V and 8 bases at J, with 17 bases between the two ends. This CDR3 comprises 14 residues. The CDR3 sequence is CASGVGAIGDEQFF. The CDR3 bases are TGTGCTAGTGGGGTGGGGGCCATTGGCGATGAGCAGTTCTTC. Together with reference TRBV12-5 and TRBJ2-1, the CDR3 gives the full variable domain: DARVTQTPRHKVTEMGQEVTMRCQPILGHNTVFWYRQTMMQGLELLAYFRNRAPLDDSGMPKDRFSAEMPDATLATLKIQPSEPRDSAVYFCASGVGAIGDEQFFGPGTRLTVL.

The CDR3 spells CASSSWTGSITDTQYF. The CDR3 DNA is TGTGCCAGCAGCTCCTGGACAGGGTCCATCACAGATACGCAGTATTTT. The chain uses TRBV11-3 and TRBJ2-3, with TRBD1 matching 8 bases. Per the germline V gene, CDR1 is SGHNT and CDR2 is YENEEA. The CDR3 loop spans 16 amino acids. After removal of 4 bases from V and 2 bases from J, the junction contained 8 bases not matched to a gene.

Turning to this clonotype: An end of the junction does not agree with germline; a read error may underlie this. The CDR3 spells CSVEGENTEAFF. CDR3 DNA sequence: TGCAGCGTCGAAGGGGAGAACACTGAAGCTTTCTTT. The chain recombines TRBV29-1 with TRBJ1-1, with D perhaps TRBD1 (5 bases). The CDR3 covers 12 residues. Germline V gene sequence: CDR1 SQVTM, CDR2 ANQGSEA.

This clonotype has ten or more counts. The chain combines TRBV28 with TRBJ2-7; 8 nucleotides line up with TRBD1. Looked up from germline, CDR1 is MDHEN and CDR2 is SYDVKM. This CDR3 comprises 20 residues. The trim removed 3 bases at V and 3 bases at J, leaving 22 bases unmatched. The CDR3 protein is CASSFYAGGLRTIGGYEQYF. The CDR3 DNA is TGTGCCAGCAGTTTTTACGCAGGGGGCCTCCGAACTATCGGGGGCTACGAGCAGTACTTC.

In its sample, this clonotype was seen many times. The V gene is TRBV28, the J gene TRBJ1-5; D is undetermined. The CDR3 covers 12 residues. CDR1 and CDR2 (germline): MDHEN, SYDVKM. Between the trimmed V and J ends, which lost 7 bases and 7 bases, there was a span of 11 bases. CDR3 in amino acids: CASTAKGQPQHF. CDR3 coding DNA: TGTGCCAGCACCGCCAAGGGACAGCCCCAGCATTTT.

This clonotype came up many times. The rearrangement joins TRBV28 to TRBJ2-2; 10 bases fit TRBD1. The V and J ends lost 2 bases and 5 bases, in that order; junction bases with no gene match: 8. Germline CDR1 MDHEN, CDR2 SYDVKM. This CDR3 is 17 amino acids long. The CDR3: CASSLNWDRGYTGELFF. Written as DNA, the CDR3 is TGTGCCAGCAGTTTAAATTGGGACAGGGGTTATACCGGGGAGCTGTTTTTT.

This clonotype has a count of ten or more. The chain links TRBV19 to TRBJ1-5; the D is unclear. The CDR3 spans 12 residues. CDR1 is LNHDA and CDR2 is SQIVND in the germline V gene (reference sequence). Trimming pared 1 base from V and 5 bases from J, leaving 3 bases between. The CDR3 DNA reads TGTGCCAGTAGTATAGGGGATCAGCCCCAGCATTTT. It specifies CASSIGDQPQHF.

The genes are TRBV29-1 and TRBJ2-2; D remains ambiguous. Per germline, CDR1 SQVTM and CDR2 ANQGSEA. Trimming removed 5 bases from V and 4 bases from J, with 5 bases in between. The CDR3 spans 11 residues. CDR3 bases: TGCAGCGTTAGAGTCACCGGGGAGCTGTTTTTT. As protein: CSVRVTGELFF.

This clonotype was observed once. The rearrangement links TRBV20-1 to TRBJ1-2; D not resolved. The V end was cut by 5 bases, the J end by 5 bases, with 18 bases between. This CDR3 is 14 amino acids long. CDR1 and CDR2 from the germline V gene are DFQATT and SNEGSKA (reference sequence). CDR3 coding DNA: TGCAGTGCTGACCACCGGGCCTCTGCTTATGGCTACACCTTC. Protein product: CSADHRASAYGYTF.

This rearrangement joins TRBV12-3 or TRBV12-4 to TRBJ1-5; 8 nucleotides line up with TRBD1. The CDR3 totals 17 residues. Trimming at V came to 6 bases and at J to 1 base, leaving 11 bases not matched to a gene. The CDR3 loop reads CASRYGTGRASNQPQHF. DNA for the CDR3: TGTGCCAGCAGATACGGGACAGGCCGAGCAAGCAATCAGCCCCAGCATTTT.

This chain uses TRBV30 with TRBJ1-6; D is perhaps TRBD1 (5 bases). V was shortened by 2 bases and J by 7 bases, with 15 bases between the two germline ends. CDR1 is GTSNPN, CDR2 SVGIG, per germline (reference sequence). The CDR3 loop spans 15 amino acids. CDR3 DNA: TGTGCCTGGAGTCCCTCACTCCCAGGGAATTCACCCCTCCACTTT. It is translated as CAWSPSLPGNSPLHF.

There are many counts of this clonotype. CDR3 bases: TGTGCCAGCAGCTTAGAGACGCTTATGAACACTGAAGCTTTCTTT. This gives the protein CASSLETLMNTEAFF. The V gene is TRBV11-2, the J gene TRBJ1-1; D not certain. Trimming took 0 bases from V and 0 from J, leaving 8 bases between them. The CDR3 covers 15 residues. Germline values: CDR1 SGHAT, CDR2 FQNNGV.